Sequencing of this T cell receptor (beta chain) was carried out in a study of regulatory T cells in long-lasting Graves disease. With iRepertoire HTBI primers and Arm-PCR of CDR3 regions, TCR beta libraries were built. TCRdb analysed the multiplex PCR reads with MiXCR anew, one entry per CDR3 protein. In the table there are 350,000 to 500,000 distinct CDR3 sequences, around 15% of which are singletons. Time point of the sample: newly diagnosed GD, antithyroid drugs for less than 3 months. PBMCs provided the RNA from which the TCR library was made. The table lists this clonotype with many counts. The germline V and J ends were trimmed by 5 bases and 0 bases, with 14 bases remaining between them. Germline V lookup: CDR1 MNHEY, CDR2 SVGEGT. This CDR3 is 16 amino acids long. The same specimen was also included in a second study, on T cells in Graves' hyperthyroidism and ophthalmopathy. From that paper: The HTBI set primed first-round TCR CDR3 RT-PCR. Using 13 V-J features, a model discriminated ophthalmopathy from stable hyperthyroidism.

The starting material was peripheral blood mononuclear cells (PBMCs), obtained at new diagnosis, from a patient treated with antithyroid drugs. This TCR came from a woman between 50 and 59 years old with Graves disease. V gene TRBV6-2 or TRBV6-3 combines with J gene TRBJ2-1; D unclear. The CDR3 here is CASSEEVFSSYNEQFF. The CDR3 region has the DNA TGTGCCAGCAGTGAAGAGGTCTTCTCCTCCTACAATGAGCAGTTCTTC.